The next 18 T cell receptor beta chains were all read from a single sample in a study of T cells in Graves' hyperthyroidism and ophthalmopathy. The investigators amplified TCR beta CDR3 regions from RNA transcripts. The TCR CDR3 first-round RT-PCR relied on the HTBI primer set. Via MiXCR, TCRdb re-called the multiplex PCR reads, giving one row per CDR3 protein. Found here are over 700,000 distinct CDR3 sequences, roughly 40% of them singletons; the top ten hold around 10%. The sequenced material came from blood. The origin of the receptors is a man between 18 and 35 years old with Graves' hyperthyroidism.

V is TRBV28 and J is TRBJ1-1, with no clear D. Germline CDR1 is MDHEN and CDR2 is SYDVKM. Trimming removed 8 bases from V and 1 base from J, with 8 bases in between. The CDR3 is 12 residues long. The DNA for the CDR3 is TGTGCCAGCGTAGCCAAGAACACTGAAGCTTTCTTT. Its translation is CASVAKNTEAFF.

This sequence joins TRBV7-2 and TRBJ1-5, with TRBD1 identical over 8 bases. The junction had 8 bases not matched to a gene; V was cut back by 5 bases and J by 5 bases. The CDR3 runs 15 residues. The germline gives CDR1 SGHTA, CDR2 FQGNSA. CDR3 coding DNA: TGTGCCAGCAGCCACCTAGACAGGGGCTATCAGCCCCAGCATTTT. It translates to CASSHLDRGYQPQHF.

The chain is built from TRBV14 and TRBJ1-1; D is unresolved. V was trimmed by 1 base and J by 5 bases, leaving 8 bases between them. This CDR3 spans 13 amino acids. Germline-derived CDR1 and CDR2 are SGHDN and FVKESK. CDR3 sequence: CASSQVVGTEAFF. CDR3 coding DNA: TGTGCCAGCAGCCAAGTGGTGGGAACTGAAGCTTTCTTT. The full variable domain, rest sourced from reference TRBV14 and TRBJ1-1, is EAGVTQFPSHSVIEKGQTVTLRCDPISGHDNLYWYRRVMGKEIKFLLHFVKESKQDESGMPNNRFLAERTGGTYSTLKVQPAELEDSGVYFCASSQVVGTEAFFGQGTRLTVV.

Regarding this clonotype: Mismatch with germline at one junction end may stem from a read error. V gene TRBV7-9 combines with J gene TRBJ1-3; D not certain. CDR3 size: 16 residues. Germline assignment: CDR1 SEHNR and CDR2 FQNEAQ (reference sequence). CDR3 DNA sequence: TGCGCCAGCAGCCCAAGAGGTCCTGGACCTGGAAACACCATATATTTT. It is translated as CASSPRGPGPGNTIYF.

The rearrangement uses TRBV7-8 and TRBJ2-6, with 7 positions matching TRBD2. This CDR3 contains 18 residues. The germline V gene has CDR1 SGHVS and CDR2 FQNEAQ. The V and J ends lost 5 bases and 0 bases, in that order; junction bases with no gene match: 10. The CDR3 spells CASSALSGLSSGANVLTF. The CDR3 DNA is TGTGCCAGCAGCGCCCTTAGCGGGCTGAGCTCTGGGGCCAACGTCCTGACTTTC.

This clonotype came up many times. This CDR3 is CASSFFGNEQYF. The CDR3, as DNA: TGTGCCAGCAGCTTTTTTGGGAACGAGCAGTACTTC. V gene TRBV7-9 combines with J gene TRBJ2-7; D remains unclear. The CDR3 has 12 amino acids. CDR1 and CDR2 (germline): SEHNR, FQNEAQ (reference sequence). Between the trimmed V and J ends, which lost 3 bases and 5 bases, there was a span of 8 bases. Supplemented by reference TRBV7-9 and TRBJ2-7, the full variable domain reads DTGVSQNPRHKITKRGQNVTFRCDPISEHNRLYWYRQTLGQGPEFLTYFQNEAQLEKSRLLSDRFSAERPKGSFSTLEIQRTEQGDSAMYLCASSFFGNEQYFGPGTRLTVT.

The CDR3 is CSVSKAAASYEQYF. In nucleotides, the CDR3 is TGCAGCGTTAGTAAGGCAGCGGCCTCCTACGAGCAGTACTTC. V and J are TRBV29-1 and TRBJ2-7; tentatively, D is TRBD2 (5 bases). Trimming took off 5 bases at V and 0 bases at J, with 14 bases between the two ends. The CDR3 is made up of 14 amino acids. Germline V gives CDR1 SQVTM, CDR2 ANQGSEA.

The V gene is TRBV9, the J gene TRBJ1-1; no firm D call. Deletions cut 5 bases from V and 4 bases from J, with 18 bases between. The V gene's germline CDR1 is SGDLS and CDR2 YYNGEE. The CDR3 covers 15 residues. CDR3 sequence reads: CASSSPLGRLTEAFF. The DNA for the CDR3 is TGTGCCAGCAGTTCCCCCCTCGGCAGGCTCACTGAAGCTTTCTTT.

The table lists this clonotype with a few counts. This chain uses TRBV6-5 with TRBJ2-7; D perhaps matches TRBD1 (5 bases). This CDR3 is 12 amino acids long. Germline assignment: CDR1 MNHEY and CDR2 SVGAGI. V was pared by 6 bases and J by 6 bases, with 12 bases between. This chain's CDR3 is CASRQVQGEQYF. DNA for the CDR3: TGTGCCAGCAGACAGGTTCAGGGCGAGCAGTACTTC.

This chain links TRBV5-1 with TRBJ2-5; D might be TRBD2 (7 bases). Trimming took off 0 bases at V and 2 bases at J, with 14 bases between the two ends. The CDR3 is 16 amino acids. CDR1 is SGHRS, CDR2 YFSETQ, per germline. Here the CDR3 reads CASSLAAGAVQETQYF. The CDR3 DNA is TGCGCCAGCAGCTTGGCGGCGGGGGCCGTACAAGAGACCCAGTACTTC. Using reference TRBV5-1 and TRBJ2-5 for the parts outside the CDR3, the full variable domain is KAGVTQTPRYLIKTRGQQVTLSCSPISGHRSVSWYQQTPGQGLQFLFEYFSETQRNKGNFPGRFSGRQFSNSRSEMNVSTLELGDSALYLCASSLAAGAVQETQYFGPGTRLLVL.

This chain links TRBV9 with TRBJ2-5; 8 nucleotides line up with TRBD2. CDR1 is SGDLS and CDR2 is YYNGEE in the germline V gene. V lost 2 bases and J lost 0; bases outside the gene matches: 6. The CDR3 has 16 amino acids. DNA of the CDR3: TGTGCCAGCAGCGTCAGTAGCGGGAATTACCAAGAGACCCAGTACTTC. Protein product: CASSVSSGNYQETQYF.

This clonotype was recorded a few times. V is TRBV12-3 or TRBV12-4 and J is TRBJ2-7, with 7 positions matching TRBD2. V was pared by 3 bases and J by 5 bases, with 16 bases of the junction left unmatched. This CDR3 region has 17 residues. DNA of the CDR3: TGTGCCAGCAGTTTTTCGGTGGCGGGAGATTCTCCCAACGAGCAGTACTTC. Encoded protein: CASSFSVAGDSPNEQYF.

In its sample, this clonotype was seen many times. The rearrangement uses TRBV7-3 and TRBJ1-1, with D perhaps matching TRBD1 (5 bases). Trimming removed 0 bases at V and 4 bases at J, with 9 bases between. The CDR3 covers 14 residues. The germline gives CDR1 SGHTA, CDR2 FQGTGA. As DNA, the CDR3 is TGTGCCAGCAGCTTAACAGGGACTCCCACTGAAGCTTTCTTT. Its protein is CASSLTGTPTEAFF.

This clonotype has at least ten counts. The chain carries TRBV7-9 and TRBJ2-7; maybe TRBD2 (6 bases). The V and J ends lost 5 bases and 6 bases respectively, with 11 bases between them. The germline V gene encodes CDR1 SEHNR and CDR2 FQNEAQ (reference sequence). This CDR3 spans 12 amino acids. The CDR3 here is CASSPWGGEQYF. Written as DNA, the CDR3 is TGTGCCAGCAGCCCGTGGGGAGGCGAGCAGTACTTC.

A word on this clonotype: At one of its ends the junction is not consistent with the germline gene, which may arise from a read error. The chain links TRBV10-3 to TRBJ1-2; no clear D gene. From germline, CDR1 is ENHRY and CDR2 SYGVKD. There are 13 residues in the CDR3. This CDR3 is CASSFAVLYGYTF. As DNA, the CDR3 is TGTGCCAGCAGTTTTGCGGTACTCTACGGCTACACCTTC.

This clonotype came up many times. This chain links TRBV12-3 or TRBV12-4 with TRBJ1-1; D gene uncertain. The V end was cut by 6 bases, the J end by 1 base, with 9 bases between. CDR3 length equals 13 residues. The CDR3 nucleotides read TGTGCCAGCAGCTCGACACCGAACACTGAAGCTTTCTTT. Its translation: CASSSTPNTEAFF.

The CDR3 coding sequence is TGTGCCAGTAGTACTCTAAACTACACCGGGGAGCTGTTTTTT. Translating it yields CASSTLNYTGELFF. The rearrangement joins TRBV19 to TRBJ2-2; no clear D. The ends were cut back, 4 bases at V and 3 bases at J, with 9 bases in the middle. Per the germline V gene, CDR1 is LNHDA and CDR2 is SQIVND (reference sequence). The CDR3 consists of 14 residues.

This clonotype was picked up many times. V is TRBV29-1 and J is TRBJ1-2; D not resolved. The CDR3 sequence is 12 residues long. Trimming cost V 5 bases and J 4 bases, with 11 bases left between them. Germline-derived CDR1 and CDR2 are SQVTM and ANQGSEA. The CDR3 loop is CSVSGIGYGYTF. The CDR3 DNA is TGCAGCGTTTCGGGCATCGGCTATGGCTACACCTTC.